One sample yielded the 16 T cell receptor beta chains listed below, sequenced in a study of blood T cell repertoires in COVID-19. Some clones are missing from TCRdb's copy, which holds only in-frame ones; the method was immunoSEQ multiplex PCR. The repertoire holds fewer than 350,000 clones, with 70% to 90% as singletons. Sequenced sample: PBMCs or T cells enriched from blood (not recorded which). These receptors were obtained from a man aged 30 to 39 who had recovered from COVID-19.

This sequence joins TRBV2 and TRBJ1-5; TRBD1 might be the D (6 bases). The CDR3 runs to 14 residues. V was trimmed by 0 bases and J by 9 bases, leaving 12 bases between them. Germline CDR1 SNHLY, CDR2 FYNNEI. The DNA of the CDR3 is TGTGCCAGCAGTGAAGCTCGGGGGGCGCGGCCCCAGCATTTT. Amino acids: CASSEARGARPQHF.

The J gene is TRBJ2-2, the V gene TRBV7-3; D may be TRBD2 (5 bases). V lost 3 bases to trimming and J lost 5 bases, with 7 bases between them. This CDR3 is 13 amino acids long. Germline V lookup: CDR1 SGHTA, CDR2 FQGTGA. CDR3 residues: CASSFPGTGELFF. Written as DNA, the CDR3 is TGTGCCAGCAGCTTCCCGGGAACCGGGGAGCTGTTTTTT.

The CDR3 region is CASSLGQGADYGYTF. In DNA form, the CDR3 reads TGTGCCAGCAGCTTAGGGCAGGGTGCCGACTATGGCTACACCTTC. This chain connects TRBV7-2 to TRBJ1-2, with D maybe TRBD1 (5 bases). Trimming shortened V by 1 base and J by 3 bases, and 12 bases separated the two germline ends. The CDR3 has 15 residues. Germline assignment: CDR1 SGHTA and CDR2 FQGNSA.

The chain's CDR3 is CALGSGITLHF. Here the CDR3 DNA reads TGTGCCTTGGGGTCAGGTATCACCCTCCACTTT. The chain joins TRBV30 to TRBJ1-6; D gene ambiguous. In germline, CDR1 is GTSNPN, CDR2 SVGIG (reference sequence). The CDR3 covers 11 residues. The V gene lost 7 bases and the J gene lost 14 bases, with 15 bases spanning the gap.

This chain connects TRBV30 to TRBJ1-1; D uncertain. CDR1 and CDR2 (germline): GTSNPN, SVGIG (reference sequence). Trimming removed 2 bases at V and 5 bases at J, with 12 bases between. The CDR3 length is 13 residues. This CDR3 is CAWSPRRGTEAFF. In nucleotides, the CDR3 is TGTGCCTGGAGTCCCCGCCGGGGTACTGAAGCTTTCTTT.

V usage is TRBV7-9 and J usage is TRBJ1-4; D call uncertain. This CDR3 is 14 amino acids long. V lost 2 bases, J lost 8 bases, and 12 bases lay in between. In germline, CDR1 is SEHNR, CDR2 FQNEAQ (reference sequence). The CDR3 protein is CASSLPMTGEKLFF. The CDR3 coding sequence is TGTGCCAGCAGCTTACCCATGACGGGGGAAAAACTGTTTTTT. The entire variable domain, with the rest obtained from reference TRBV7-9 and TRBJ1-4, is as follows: DTGVSQNPRHKITKRGQNVTFRCDPISEHNRLYWYRQTLGQGPEFLTYFQNEAQLEKSRLLSDRFSAERPKGSFSTLEIQRTEQGDSAMYLCASSLPMTGEKLFFGSGTQLSVL.

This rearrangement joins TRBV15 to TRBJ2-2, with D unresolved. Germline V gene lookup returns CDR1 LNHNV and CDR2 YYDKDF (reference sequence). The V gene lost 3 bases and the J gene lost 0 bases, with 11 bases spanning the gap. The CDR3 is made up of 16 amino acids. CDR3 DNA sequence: TGTGCCACCAGCAGGGAGACCGACTCGAACACCGGGGAGCTGTTTTTT. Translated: CATSRETDSNTGELFF.

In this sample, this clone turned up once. CDR3 protein: CASSLRGEDTGELFF. CDR3 sequence (DNA): TGTGCCAGCAGCTTACGCGGGGAAGACACCGGGGAGCTGTTTTTT. The rearrangement links TRBV5-5 to TRBJ2-2, with a weak D call TRBD2 (6 bases). The CDR3 contains 15 residues. Deletions cut 2 bases from V and 3 bases from J, with 11 bases between. Germline V gene sequence: CDR1 SGHKS, CDR2 YYEKEE (reference sequence).

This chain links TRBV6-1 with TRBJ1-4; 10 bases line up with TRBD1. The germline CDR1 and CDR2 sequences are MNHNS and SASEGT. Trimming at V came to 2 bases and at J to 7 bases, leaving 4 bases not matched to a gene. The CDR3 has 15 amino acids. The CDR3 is CASSELRTGGEKLFF. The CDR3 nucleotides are TGTGCCAGCAGTGAATTGCGGACAGGGGGTGAAAAACTGTTTTTT.

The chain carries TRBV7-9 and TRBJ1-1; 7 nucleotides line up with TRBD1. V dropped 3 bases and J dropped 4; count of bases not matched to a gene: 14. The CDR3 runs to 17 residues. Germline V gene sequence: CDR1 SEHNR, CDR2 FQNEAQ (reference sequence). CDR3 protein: CASSFEGRGISATEAFF. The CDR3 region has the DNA TGTGCCAGCAGCTTTGAGGGCAGGGGGATTTCTGCCACTGAAGCTTTCTTT.

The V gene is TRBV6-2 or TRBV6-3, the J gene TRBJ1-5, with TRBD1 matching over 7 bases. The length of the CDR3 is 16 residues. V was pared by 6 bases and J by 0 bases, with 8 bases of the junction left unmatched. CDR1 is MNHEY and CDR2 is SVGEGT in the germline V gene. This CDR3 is CASSPRGVYSNQPQHF. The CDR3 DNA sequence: TGTGCCAGCAGCCCCAGGGGGGTTTATAGCAATCAGCCCCAGCATTTT.

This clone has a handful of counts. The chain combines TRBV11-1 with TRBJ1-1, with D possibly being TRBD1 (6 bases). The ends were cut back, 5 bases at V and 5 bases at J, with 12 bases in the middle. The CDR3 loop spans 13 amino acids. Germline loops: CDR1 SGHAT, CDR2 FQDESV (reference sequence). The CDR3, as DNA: TGTGCCAGCAGCCCGTACAGGGAAACTGAAGCTTTCTTT. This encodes CASSPYRETEAFF.

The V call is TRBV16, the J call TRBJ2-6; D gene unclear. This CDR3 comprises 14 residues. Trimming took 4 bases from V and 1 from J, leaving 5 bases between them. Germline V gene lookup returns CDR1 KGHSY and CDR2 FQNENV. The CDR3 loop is CASSPSSGANVLTF. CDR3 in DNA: TGTGCCAGCAGCCCCTCGTCTGGGGCCAACGTCCTGACTTTC.

CDR3 nucleotide sequence: TGTGCCAGCAGCCAAGCTCACCCGGGCACAGATACGCAGTATTTT. It yields the protein CASSQAHPGTDTQYF. The chain carries TRBV3-1 (or the pseudogene TRBV3-2) and TRBJ2-3; D is unclear. CDR1 and CDR2 from the germline V gene are LGHDT and YNNKEL (reference sequence). CDR3 length equals 15 residues. Trimming shortened V by 1 base and J by 1 base, and 9 bases separated the two germline ends.

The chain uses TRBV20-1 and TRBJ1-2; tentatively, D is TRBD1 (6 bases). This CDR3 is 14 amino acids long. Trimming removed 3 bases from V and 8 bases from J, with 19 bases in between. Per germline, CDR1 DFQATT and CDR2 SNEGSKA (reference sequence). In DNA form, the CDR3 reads TGCAGTGCTAGTCCGACCCCAGGGGTAGGGGGCTACACCTTC. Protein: CSASPTPGVGGYTF.

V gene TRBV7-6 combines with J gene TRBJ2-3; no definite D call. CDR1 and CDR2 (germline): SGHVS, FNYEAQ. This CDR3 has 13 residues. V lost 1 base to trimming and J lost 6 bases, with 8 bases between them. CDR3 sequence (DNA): TGTGCCAGCAGCTTAGGTTTAGAGGATACGCAGTATTTT. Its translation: CASSLGLEDTQYF.